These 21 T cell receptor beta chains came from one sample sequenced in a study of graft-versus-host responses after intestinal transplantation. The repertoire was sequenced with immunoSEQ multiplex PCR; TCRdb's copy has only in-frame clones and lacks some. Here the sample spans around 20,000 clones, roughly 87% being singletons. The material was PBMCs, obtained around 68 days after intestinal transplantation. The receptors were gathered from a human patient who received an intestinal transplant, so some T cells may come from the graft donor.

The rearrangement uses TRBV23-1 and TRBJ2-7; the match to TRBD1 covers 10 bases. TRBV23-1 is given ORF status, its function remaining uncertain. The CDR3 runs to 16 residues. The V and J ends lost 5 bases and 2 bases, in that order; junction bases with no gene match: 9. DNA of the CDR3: TGCGCCAGCAGTAGACAGGGGGCTTTTCATCCCTACGAGCAGTACTTC. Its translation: CASSRQGAFHPYEQYF.

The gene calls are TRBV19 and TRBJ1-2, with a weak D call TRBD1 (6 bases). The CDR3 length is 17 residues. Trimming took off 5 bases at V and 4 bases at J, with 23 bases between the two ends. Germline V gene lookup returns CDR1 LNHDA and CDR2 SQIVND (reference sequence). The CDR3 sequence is CASSSRDGGRRPYGYTF. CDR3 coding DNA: TGTGCCAGTAGTTCCCGGGACGGGGGGCGGCGGCCCTATGGCTACACCTTC.

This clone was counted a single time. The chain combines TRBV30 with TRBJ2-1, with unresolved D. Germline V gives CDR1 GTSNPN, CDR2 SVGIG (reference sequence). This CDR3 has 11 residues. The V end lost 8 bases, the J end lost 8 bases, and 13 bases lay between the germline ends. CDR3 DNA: TGTGCCCTATATCTAGTGGATGAGCAGTTCTTC. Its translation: CALYLVDEQFF.

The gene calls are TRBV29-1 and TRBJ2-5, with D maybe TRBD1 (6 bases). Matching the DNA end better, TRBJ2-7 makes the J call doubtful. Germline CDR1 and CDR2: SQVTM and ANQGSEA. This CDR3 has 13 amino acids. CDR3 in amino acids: CSVETGFRDEQYF. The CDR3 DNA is TGCAGCGTCGAAACAGGGTTCCGGGACGAGCAGTACTTC.

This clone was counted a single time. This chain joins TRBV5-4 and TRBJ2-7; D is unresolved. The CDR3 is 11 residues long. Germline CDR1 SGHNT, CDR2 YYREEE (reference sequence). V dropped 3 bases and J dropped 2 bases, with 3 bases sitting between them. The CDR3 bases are TGTGCCAGCAGCTCTCCCTACGAGCAGTACTTC. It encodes CASSSPYEQYF.

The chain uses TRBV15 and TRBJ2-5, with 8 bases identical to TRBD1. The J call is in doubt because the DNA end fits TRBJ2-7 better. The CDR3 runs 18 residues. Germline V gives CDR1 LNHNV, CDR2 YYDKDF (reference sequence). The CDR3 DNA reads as TGTGCCACCAGCAGAGTTATTCCACCGGCAGGGGGCTTTCACGAGCAGTACTTC. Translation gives CATSRVIPPAGGFHEQYF.

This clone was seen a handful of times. Here the CDR3 reads CASGLTRAWATNEKLFF. The CDR3 coding sequence is TGTGCTAGTGGTTTGACGAGGGCTTGGGCAACTAATGAAAAACTGTTTTTT. J is TRBJ1-4 and V is TRBV12-5; no clear D gene. The length of the CDR3 is 17 residues. V lost 2 bases, J lost 0 bases, and 13 bases lay in between. Germline V CDR1 and CDR2: LGHNT, FRNRAP. The variable domain in full, completed from reference TRBV12-5 and TRBJ1-4, reads DARVTQTPRHKVTEMGQEVTMRCQPILGHNTVFWYRQTMMQGLELLAYFRNRAPLDDSGMPKDRFSAEMPDATLATLKIQPSEPRDSAVYFCASGLTRAWATNEKLFFGSGTQLSVL.

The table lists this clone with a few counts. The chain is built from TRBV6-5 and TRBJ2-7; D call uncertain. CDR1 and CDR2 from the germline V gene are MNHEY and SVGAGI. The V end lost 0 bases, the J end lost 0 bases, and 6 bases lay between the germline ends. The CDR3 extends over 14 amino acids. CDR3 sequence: CASSYSESSYEQYF. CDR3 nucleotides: TGTGCCAGCAGTTACTCAGAGAGCTCCTACGAGCAGTACTTC.

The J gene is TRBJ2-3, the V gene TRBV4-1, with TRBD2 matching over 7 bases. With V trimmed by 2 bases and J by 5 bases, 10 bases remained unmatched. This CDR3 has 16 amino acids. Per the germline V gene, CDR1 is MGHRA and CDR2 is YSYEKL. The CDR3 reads CASSQRTWGGGDTQYF. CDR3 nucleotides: TGCGCCAGCAGCCAACGTACGTGGGGCGGGGGAGATACGCAGTATTTT.

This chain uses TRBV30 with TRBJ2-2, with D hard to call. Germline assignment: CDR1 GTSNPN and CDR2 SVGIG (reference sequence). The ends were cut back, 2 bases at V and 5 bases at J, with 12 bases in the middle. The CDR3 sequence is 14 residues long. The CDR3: CAWSPSVGTGELFF. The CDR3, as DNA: TGTGCCTGGAGTCCCAGCGTAGGGACCGGGGAGCTGTTTTTT.

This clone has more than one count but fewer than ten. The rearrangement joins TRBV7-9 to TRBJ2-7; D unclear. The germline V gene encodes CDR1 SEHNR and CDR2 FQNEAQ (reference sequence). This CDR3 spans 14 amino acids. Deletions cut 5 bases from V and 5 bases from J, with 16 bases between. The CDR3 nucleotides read TGTGCCAGCAGCGCCCCGGGTCAATGGAACGAGCAGTACTTC. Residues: CASSAPGQWNEQYF.

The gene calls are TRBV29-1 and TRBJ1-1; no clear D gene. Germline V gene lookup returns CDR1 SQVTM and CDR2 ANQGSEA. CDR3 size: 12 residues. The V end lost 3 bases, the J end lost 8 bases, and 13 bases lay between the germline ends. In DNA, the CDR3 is TGCAGCGTTGACGAGGGAACCGCCGAAGCTTTCTTT. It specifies CSVDEGTAEAFF.

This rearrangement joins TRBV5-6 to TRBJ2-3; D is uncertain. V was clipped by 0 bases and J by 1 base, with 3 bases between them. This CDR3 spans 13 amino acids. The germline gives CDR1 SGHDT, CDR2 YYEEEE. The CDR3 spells CASSLAGTDTQYF. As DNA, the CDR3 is TGTGCCAGCAGCTTGGCGGGCACAGATACGCAGTATTTT. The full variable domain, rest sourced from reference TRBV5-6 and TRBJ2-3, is DAGVTQSPTHLIKTRGQQVTLRCSPKSGHDTVSWYQQALGQGPQFIFQYYEEEERQRGNFPDRFSGHQFPNYSSELNVNALLLGDSALYLCASSLAGTDTQYFGPGTRLTVL.

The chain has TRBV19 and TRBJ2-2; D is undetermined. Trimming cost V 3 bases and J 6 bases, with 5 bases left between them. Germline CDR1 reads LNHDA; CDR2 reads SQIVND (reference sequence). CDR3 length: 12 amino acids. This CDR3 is CASSIRAGELFF. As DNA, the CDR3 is TGTGCCAGTAGTATTAGGGCCGGGGAGCTGTTTTTT.

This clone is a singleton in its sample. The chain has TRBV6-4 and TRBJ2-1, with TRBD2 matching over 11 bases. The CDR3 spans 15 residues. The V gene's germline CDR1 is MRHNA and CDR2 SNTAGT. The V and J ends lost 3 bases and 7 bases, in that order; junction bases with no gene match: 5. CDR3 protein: CASSEGSGGENEQFF. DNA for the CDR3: TGTGCCAGCAGTGAGGGTAGCGGGGGGGAAAATGAGCAGTTCTTC.

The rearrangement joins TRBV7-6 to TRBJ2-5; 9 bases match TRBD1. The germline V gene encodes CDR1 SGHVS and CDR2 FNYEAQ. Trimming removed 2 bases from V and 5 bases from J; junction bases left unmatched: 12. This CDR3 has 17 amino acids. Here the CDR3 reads CASSLLVWDRVSETQYF. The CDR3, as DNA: TGTGCCAGCAGCTTACTAGTCTGGGACAGGGTGTCGGAGACCCAGTACTTC.

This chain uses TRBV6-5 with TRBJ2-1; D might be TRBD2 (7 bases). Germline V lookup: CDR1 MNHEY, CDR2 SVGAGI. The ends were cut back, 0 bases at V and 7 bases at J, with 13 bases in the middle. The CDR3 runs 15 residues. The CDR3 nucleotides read TGTGCCAGCAGTTACTCGGGGGGGGCCATTAATGAGCAGTTCTTC. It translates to CASSYSGGAINEQFF.

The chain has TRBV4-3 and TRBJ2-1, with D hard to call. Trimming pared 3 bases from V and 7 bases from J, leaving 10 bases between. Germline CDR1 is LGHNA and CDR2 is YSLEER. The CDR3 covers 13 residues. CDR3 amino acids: CASSHRNRNEQFF. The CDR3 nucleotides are TGCGCCAGCAGCCACAGGAACAGAAATGAGCAGTTCTTC.

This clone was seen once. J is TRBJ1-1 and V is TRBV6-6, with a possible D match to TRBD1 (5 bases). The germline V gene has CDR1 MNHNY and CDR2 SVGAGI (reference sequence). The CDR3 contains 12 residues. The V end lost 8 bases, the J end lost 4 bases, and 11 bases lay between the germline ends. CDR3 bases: TGTGCCAGCTCGGGGGATTTCACTGAAGCTTTCTTT. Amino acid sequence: CASSGDFTEAFF.

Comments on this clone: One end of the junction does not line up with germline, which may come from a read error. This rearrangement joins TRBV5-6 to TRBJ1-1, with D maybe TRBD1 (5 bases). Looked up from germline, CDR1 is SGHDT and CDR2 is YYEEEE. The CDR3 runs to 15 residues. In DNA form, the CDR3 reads TGTGCCAGCACCTTGGGGCGGAGTATGAACACTGAAGCTTTCTTT. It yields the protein CASTLGRSMNTEAFF.

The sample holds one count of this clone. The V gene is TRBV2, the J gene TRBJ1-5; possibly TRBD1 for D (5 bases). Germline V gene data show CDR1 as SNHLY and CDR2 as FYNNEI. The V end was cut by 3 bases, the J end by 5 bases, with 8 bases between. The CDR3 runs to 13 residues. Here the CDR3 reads CASSEVRDQPQHF. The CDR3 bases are TGTGCCAGCAGTGAGGTCAGGGATCAGCCCCAGCATTTT.